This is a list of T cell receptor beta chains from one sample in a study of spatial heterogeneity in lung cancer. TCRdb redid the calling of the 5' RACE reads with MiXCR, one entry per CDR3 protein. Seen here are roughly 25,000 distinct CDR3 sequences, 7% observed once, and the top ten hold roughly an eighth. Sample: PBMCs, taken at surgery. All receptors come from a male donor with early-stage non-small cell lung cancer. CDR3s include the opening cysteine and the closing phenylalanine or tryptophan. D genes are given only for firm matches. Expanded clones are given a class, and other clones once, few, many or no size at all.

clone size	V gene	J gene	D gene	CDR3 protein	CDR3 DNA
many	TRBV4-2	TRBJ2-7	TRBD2	CASSQALAGAYEQYF	TGTGCCAGCAGCCAAGCCCTAGCGGGAGCCTACGAGCAGTACTTC
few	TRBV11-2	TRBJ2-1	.	CASSRPGRGSYNEQFF	TGTGCCAGCAGCCGACCCGGCAGGGGCTCCTACAATGAGCAGTTCTTC
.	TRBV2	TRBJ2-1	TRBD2	CASSEARAGGGQFF	TGTGCCAGCAGTGAAGCTCGAGCGGGAGGTGGTCAGTTCTTC
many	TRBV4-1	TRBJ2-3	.	CASSLGQTTDTQYF	TGCGCCAGCAGCCTCGGACAGACCACAGATACGCAGTATTTT
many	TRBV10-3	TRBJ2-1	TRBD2	CAIRINPQTGTSSPGIHASNEQFF	TGTGCCATCAGGATTAATCCTCAGACCGGGACTAGCTCCCCAGGGATTCATGCGAGCAATGAGCAGTTCTTC
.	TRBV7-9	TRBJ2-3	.	CASSLVQSVTQYF	TGTGCCAGCAGCTTAGTCCAGTCAGTTACGCAGTATTTT
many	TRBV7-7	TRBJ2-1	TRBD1	CASSSGQDYEQFF	TGTGCTAGCAGCTCGGGACAGGACTATGAGCAGTTCTTC
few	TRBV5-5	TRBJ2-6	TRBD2	CASSSIAGASGANVLTF	TGTGCCAGCAGCTCAATAGCGGGAGCCTCCGGGGCCAACGTCCTGACTTTC
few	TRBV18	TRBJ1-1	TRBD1	CASSPRGQGAMNTEAFF	TGTGCCAGCTCACCGAGGGGACAGGGGGCCATGAACACTGAAGCTTTCTTT
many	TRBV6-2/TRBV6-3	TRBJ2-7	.	CASSSAYEQYF	TGTGCCAGCAGTTCAGCCTACGAGCAGTACTTC
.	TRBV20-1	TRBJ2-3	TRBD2	CSGVVPGLADTDTQYF	TGCAGTGGGGTGGTCCCGGGACTAGCGGACACAGATACGCAGTATTTT
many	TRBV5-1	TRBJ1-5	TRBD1	CASSPDREGQPQHF	TGCGCCAGCAGCCCAGACAGGGAGGGACAGCCCCAGCATTTT
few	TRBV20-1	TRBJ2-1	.	CSARRQADEQFF	TGCAGTGCTAGAAGACAGGCGGATGAGCAGTTCTTC
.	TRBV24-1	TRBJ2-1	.	CATSDQLDNEQFF	TGTGCCACCAGTGACCAACTAGACAATGAGCAGTTCTTC
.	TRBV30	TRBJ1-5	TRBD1	CAWSHGTASSNQPQHF	TGTGCCTGGAGTCATGGGACAGCCAGTAGCAATCAGCCCCAGCATTTT
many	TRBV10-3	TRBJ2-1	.	CAITRGQDYNEQFF	TGTGCCATCACCCGGGGGCAGGACTACAATGAGCAGTTCTTC
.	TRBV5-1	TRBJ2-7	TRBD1	CASSPSRRGRRGEGDEQYF	TGCGCCAGCAGCCCCTCCCGAAGGGGGCGCCGGGGTGAGGGTGACGAGCAGTACTTC
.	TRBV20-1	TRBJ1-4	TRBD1	CSAIGTVNEKLFF	TGCAGTGCCATCGGGACAGTTAATGAAAAACTGTTTTTT
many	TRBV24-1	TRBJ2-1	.	CATSVSASGYNEQFF	TGTGCCACCAGTGTTTCCGCGTCGGGTTACAATGAGCAGTTCTTC
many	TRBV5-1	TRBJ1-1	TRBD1	CASSQTITPGQQNTEAFF	TGCGCCAGCAGCCAAACAATCACACCGGGACAGCAGAACACTGAAGCTTTCTTT
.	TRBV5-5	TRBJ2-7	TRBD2	CASSTRGLATYEQYF	TGTGCCAGCAGCACCCGTGGACTAGCCACCTACGAGCAGTACTTC
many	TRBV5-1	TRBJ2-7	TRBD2	CASSLIAREDDEQYF	TGCGCCAGCAGCTTGATTGCGCGGGAGGACGACGAGCAGTACTTC
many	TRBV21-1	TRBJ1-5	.	CASSKRSVWGNQPQHF	TGTGCCAGCAGCAAACGGTCGGTATGGGGCAATCAGCCCCAGCATTTT
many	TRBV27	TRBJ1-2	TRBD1	CASSFGQGAFGYTF	TGTGCCAGCAGTTTTGGACAGGGGGCGTTTGGCTACACCTTC
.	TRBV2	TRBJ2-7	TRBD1	CASMRQGAYEQYF	TGTGCCAGCATGCGACAGGGGGCTTACGAGCAGTACTTC
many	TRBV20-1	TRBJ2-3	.	CSARDLMADTQYF	TGCAGTGCTAGAGATTTGATGGCAGATACGCAGTATTTT
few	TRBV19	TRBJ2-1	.	CASSPGAGPYNEQFF	TGTGCCAGTAGTCCCGGGGCAGGCCCCTACAATGAGCAGTTCTTC
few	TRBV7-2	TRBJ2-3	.	CASSLAQFTDTQYF	TGTGCCAGCAGCTTAGCTCAGTTCACAGATACGCAGTATTTT
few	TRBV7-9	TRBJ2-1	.	CASSSDRSGGQFF	TGTGCCAGCAGCTCGGACAGGTCGGGAGGGCAGTTCTTC
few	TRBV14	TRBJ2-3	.	CASSPSRDTQYF	TGTGCCAGCAGCCCCTCTCGCGATACGCAGTATTTT
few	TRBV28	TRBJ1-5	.	CASSSPGHPLGNQPQHF	TGTGCCAGCAGTTCACCGGGACACCCTTTAGGCAATCAGCCCCAGCATTTT
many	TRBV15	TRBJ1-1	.	CATSRVDGVLEAFF	TGTGCCACCAGCAGAGTGGATGGGGTTCTTGAAGCTTTCTTT
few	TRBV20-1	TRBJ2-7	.	CSARSLAHEQYF	TGCAGTGCTAGATCGTTAGCCCACGAGCAGTACTTC
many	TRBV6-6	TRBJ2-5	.	CASSITKETQYF	TGTGCCAGCAGTATTACCAAGGAGACCCAGTACTTC
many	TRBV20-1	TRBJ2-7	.	CSARARGLREQYF	TGCAGTGCTAGAGCCAGGGGCCTTAGGGAGCAGTACTTC
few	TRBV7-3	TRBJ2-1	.	CASSLKGDNEQFF	TGTGCCAGCAGCTTAAAGGGGGACAATGAGCAGTTCTTC
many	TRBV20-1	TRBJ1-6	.	CSVTRGGSSYNSPLHF	TGCAGTGTCACGCGTGGGGGAAGCTCCTATAATTCACCCCTCCACTTT
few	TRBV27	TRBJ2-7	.	CASSSLRALTTYEQYF	TGTGCCAGCAGTTCGCTAAGGGCCCTTACGACCTACGAGCAGTACTTC
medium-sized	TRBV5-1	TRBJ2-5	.	CASSLVGDKETQYF	TGCGCCAGCAGCTTGGTAGGGGACAAAGAGACCCAGTACTTC
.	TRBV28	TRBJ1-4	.	CASSYWARKLFF	TGTGCCAGCAGTTACTGGGCGCGTAAACTGTTTTTT
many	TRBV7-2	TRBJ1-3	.	CASSLDSLNTIYF	TGTGCCAGCAGCTTGGACAGTCTGAACACCATATATTTT
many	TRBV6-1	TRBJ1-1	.	CASRKELNTEAFF	TGTGCCAGCAGGAAGGAGCTGAACACTGAAGCTTTCTTT
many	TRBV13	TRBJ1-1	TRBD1	CASSSGTGGLNTEAFF	TGTGCCAGCAGCTCCGGGACAGGGGGGTTGAACACTGAAGCTTTCTTT
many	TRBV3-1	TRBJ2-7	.	CASSQEGHYEQYF	TGTGCCAGCAGCCAAGAAGGACATTACGAGCAGTACTTC
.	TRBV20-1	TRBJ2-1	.	CSGTWAGNEQFF	TGCAGTGGGACATGGGCCGGCAATGAGCAGTTCTTC